Listed below are T cell receptor beta chains from one sample, sequenced in a study of blood T cell repertoires in COVID-19. Assay: immunoSEQ multiplex PCR; the TCRdb copy retains only in-frame clones and omits some. Among about 64,000 clones, about 88% were seen once, and the ten largest hold 43%. What was sequenced was peripheral blood. These TCRs come from a woman aged 60-75 years with COVID-19, enrolled during active disease. Each CDR3 is given with its conserved first and last residue. The D gene is left open where the match is weak. Clone size, where shown, is once, few, many, or a class for clones that have expanded.

v_call	j_call	clone_size	d_call	cdr3_aa	cdr3_nt
TRBV10-3	TRBJ2-1	.	.	CAISGNSLDYNEQFF	TGTGCCATCAGTGGCAACAGCCTTGACTACAATGAGCAGTTCTTC
TRBV19	TRBJ1-6	.	TRBD1	CASSIYGTGRTSPLHF	TGTGCCAGTAGTATCTACGGGACAGGGAGAACTTCACCCCTCCACTTT
TRBV7-6	TRBJ2-7	once	TRBD2	CASSSGGRASSYEQYF	TGTGCCAGCAGCTCGGGAGGGAGGGCATCCTCCTACGAGCAGTACTTC
TRBV20-1	TRBJ2-5	.	.	CSASTQETQYF	TGCAGTGCTAGTACTCAAGAGACCCAGTACTTC
TRBV4-3	TRBJ2-2	few	TRBD1	CASSQTSGTANTGELFF	TGCGCCAGCAGCCAAACCTCCGGGACAGCGAACACCGGGGAGCTGTTTTTT
TRBV18	TRBJ2-5	.	.	CASSRGETQYF	TGTGCCAGCTCACGGGGCGAGACCCAGTACTTC
TRBV5-1	TRBJ1-4	.	TRBD1	CASSPGTANEKLFF	TGCGCCAGCAGCCCTGGGACAGCTAATGAAAAACTGTTTTTT
TRBV11-3	TRBJ2-1	once	.	CASSLGYRDEQFF	TGTGCCAGCAGCTTAGGGTACAGGGATGAGCAGTTCTTC
TRBV4-2	TRBJ1-5	few	.	CASSQGVGEGGQPQHF	TGTGCCAGCAGCCAAGGTGTGGGAGAGGGAGGTCAGCCCCAGCATTTT
TRBV5-4	TRBJ2-1	.	.	CASSFEVGGPGYNEQFF	TGTGCCAGCAGTTTTGAAGTGGGGGGGCCCGGCTACAATGAGCAGTTCTTC
TRBV16	TRBJ2-1	.	.	CASSQGFRDEQFF	TGTGCCAGCAGCCAAGGATTCCGGGATGAGCAGTTCTTC
TRBV5-4	TRBJ1-2	.	TRBD1	CASSRTVGQGISYGYTF	TGTGCCAGCAGCCGGACGGTGGGACAGGGGATCTCCTATGGCTACACCTTC
TRBV28	TRBJ2-2	.	TRBD2	CASSFTPAGGFANTGELFF	TGTGCCAGCAGTTTCACCCCAGCGGGAGGTTTCGCGAACACCGGGGAGCTGTTTTTT
TRBV2	TRBJ2-1	.	TRBD2	CASREAGVQFF	TGTGCCAGCAGGGAGGCGGGAGTGCAGTTCTTC
TRBV28	TRBJ2-7	.	TRBD2	CASSLPLRGGRAGGEQYF	TGTGCCAGCAGTTTACCACTTAGAGGCGGGAGGGCCGGTGGCGAGCAGTACTTC
TRBV4-3	TRBJ2-3	.	TRBD2	CASSQIFMGEGSTDTQYF	TGCGCCAGCAGCCAGATTTTTATGGGGGAGGGCAGCACAGATACGCAGTATTTT
TRBV29-1	TRBJ1-5	few	TRBD1	CSVDRQGNQPQHF	TGCAGCGTTGACAGACAGGGGAACCAGCCCCAGCATTTT
TRBV7-9	TRBJ2-3	.	.	CASSLLAPDTQYF	TGTGCCAGCAGCTTACTAGCACCAGATACGCAGTATTTT
TRBV24-1	TRBJ1-5	.	.	CATSDGYSNQPQHF	TGTGCCACCAGTGACGGTTATAGCAATCAGCCCCAGCATTTT
TRBV19	TRBJ1-5	.	TRBD1	CASSTPVPGQAYANQPQHF	TGTGCCAGTAGTACCCCCGTCCCGGGACAGGCTTACGCTAATCAGCCCCAGCATTTT
TRBV28	TRBJ2-4	few	TRBD2	CASSSEGTSGLNIQYF	TGTGCCAGCAGTTCAGAGGGTACTAGCGGGTTAAACATTCAGTACTTC
TRBV19	TRBJ1-2	.	.	CASSIGSNSGYGYTF	TGTGCCAGTAGTATAGGTTCGAACAGTGGCTATGGCTACACCTTC
TRBV10-3	TRBJ2-7	.	TRBD1	CAANPGQGALAPGYEQYF	TGTGCCGCGAACCCGGGACAGGGGGCGCTGGCCCCTGGTTACGAGCAGTACTTC
TRBV6-5	TRBJ2-1	.	.	CASSSDYEQFF	TGTGCCAGCAGCAGTGACTACGAGCAGTTCTTC
TRBV29-1	TRBJ2-7	.	.	CSVVPDSASYEQYF	TGCAGCGTTGTCCCGGACAGCGCGTCCTACGAGCAGTACTTC
TRBV11-1	TRBJ1-1	.	TRBD1	CASSLRTGLMNTEAFF	TGTGCCAGCAGCTTACGGACAGGACTCATGAACACTGAAGCTTTCTTT
TRBV18	TRBJ2-7	.	.	CASSPNPPRGRGEQYF	TGTGCCAGCTCCCCAAACCCTCCTCGTGGACGGGGCGAGCAGTACTTC
TRBV7-9	TRBJ2-5	.	.	CASSWQGETQYF	TGTGCCAGCAGCTGGCAGGGGGAGACCCAGTACTTC
TRBV6-5	TRBJ1-1	.	TRBD1	CASSYSSGQGPSEAFF	TGTGCCAGCAGTTACTCGAGCGGACAGGGGCCATCTGAAGCTTTCTTT
TRBV5-1	TRBJ2-2	.	TRBD1	CASSSTGSNTGELFF	TGCGCCAGCAGCTCGACAGGGTCGAACACCGGGGAGCTGTTTTTT
TRBV6-5	TRBJ2-7	.	TRBD2	CASSYSSAGGIGEQYF	TGTGCCAGCAGTTACTCGTCGGCGGGGGGAATCGGGGAGCAGTACTTC
TRBV23-1	TRBJ2-3	.	TRBD2	CASTASGGDTDTQYF	TGCGCCAGCACTGCTAGCGGGGGAGACACAGATACGCAGTATTTT
TRBV6-5	TRBJ1-1	.	.	CASSYDYGNTEAFF	TGTGCCAGCAGTTACGACTATGGGAACACTGAAGCTTTCTTT
TRBV20-1	TRBJ2-7	.	TRBD2	CSARERERQYF	TGCAGTGCTAGAGAGCGGGAGAGGCAGTACTTC
TRBV18	TRBJ1-3	.	.	CASSPWEVSGNTIYF	TGTGCCAGCTCACCCTGGGAGGTCTCTGGAAACACCATATATTTT
TRBV28	TRBJ1-5	.	TRBD1	CASSPDRRNQPQHF	TGTGCCAGCAGTCCGGACAGGAGGAATCAGCCCCAGCATTTT
TRBV7-2	TRBJ2-2	.	.	CASSGRGLSGELFF	TGTGCCAGCAGCGGACGGGGATTGTCCGGGGAGCTGTTTTTT
TRBV2	TRBJ2-6	.	TRBD1	CASTMENRGSGANVLTF	TGTGCCAGCACTATGGAGAACAGGGGGTCTGGGGCCAACGTCCTGACTTTC
TRBV28	TRBJ1-5	.	.	CASTLPGVGNQPQHF	TGTGCCAGCACTTTACCAGGGGTAGGAAATCAGCCCCAGCATTTT
TRBV6-5	TRBJ2-1	.	.	CASSYIRGNEQFF	TGTGCCAGCAGTTACATCCGGGGCAATGAGCAGTTCTTC
TRBV2	TRBJ2-1	few	TRBD2	CASSEGSGGPDEQFF	TGTGCCAGCAGTGAGGGTAGCGGGGGGCCCGATGAGCAGTTCTTC
TRBV7-2	TRBJ1-5	.	TRBD1	CASSLVAGGTQPQHF	TGTGCCAGCAGCTTAGTTGCAGGGGGAACTCAGCCCCAGCATTTT
TRBV5-1	TRBJ2-7	.	TRBD1	CASSSGGTGHEQYF	TGCGCCAGCAGCTCCGGGGGGACAGGGCACGAGCAGTACTTC
TRBV7-2	TRBJ1-2	.	.	CASSFLREGGYTF	TGTGCCAGCAGCTTTCTCAGGGAAGGAGGCTACACCTTC
TRBV11-2	TRBJ1-5	.	TRBD1	CASSPGTANQPQHF	TGTGCCAGCAGCCCCGGGACAGCCAATCAGCCCCAGCATTTT
TRBV5-4	TRBJ2-1	.	.	CASSLDLLSSYNEQFF	TGTGCCAGCAGCTTGGACCTGCTAAGCTCCTACAATGAGCAGTTCTTC